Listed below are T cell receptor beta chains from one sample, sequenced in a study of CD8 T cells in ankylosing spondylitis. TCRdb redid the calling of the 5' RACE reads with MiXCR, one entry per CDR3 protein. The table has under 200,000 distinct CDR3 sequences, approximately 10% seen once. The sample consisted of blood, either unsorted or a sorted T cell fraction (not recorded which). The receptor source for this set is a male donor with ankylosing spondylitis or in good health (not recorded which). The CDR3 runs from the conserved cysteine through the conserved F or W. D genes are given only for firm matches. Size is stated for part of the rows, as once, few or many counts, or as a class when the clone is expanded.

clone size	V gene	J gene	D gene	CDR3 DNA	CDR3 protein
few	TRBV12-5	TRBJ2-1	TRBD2	TGTGCTAGTTATAACGCGGGAGCTTCACTAGGGAATGAGCAGTTCTTC	CASYNAGASLGNEQFF
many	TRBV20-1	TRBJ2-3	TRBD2	TGCAGTGCTAGACAACTAGCGGCTAGCACAGATACGCAGTATTTT	CSARQLAASTDTQYF
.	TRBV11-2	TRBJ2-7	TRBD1	TGTGCCAGTAGCCAGAGCCTACAGGGGGAGCAGTACTTC	CASSQSLQGEQYF
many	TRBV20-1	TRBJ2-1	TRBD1	TGCAGTGCTCCTAAGCCGGGACAGGCTAAGAATGAGCAGTTCTTC	CSAPKPGQAKNEQFF
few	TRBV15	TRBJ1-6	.	TGTGCCACCAGCAGAGATTTCCCACGGGGGGGATTCGCCTATAATTCACCCCTCCACTTT	CATSRDFPRGGFAYNSPLHF
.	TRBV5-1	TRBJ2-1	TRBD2	TGCGCCACCAGCTTTTTAGGCGGGAGCTCCTATAATGAGCAGTTCTTC	CATSFLGGSSYNEQFF
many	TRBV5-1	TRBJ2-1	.	TGCGCCAGCAGCCCGAGCGGGACACGATACAATGAGCAGTTCTTC	CASSPSGTRYNEQFF
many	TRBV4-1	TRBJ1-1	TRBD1	TGCGCCAGCAGCCAAGATCTCGGGACAGGCCTATTAGAAGCTTTCTTT	CASSQDLGTGLLEAFF
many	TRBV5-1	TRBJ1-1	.	TGCGCCAGCAGCTTCGGACAGTTGAACACTGAAGCTTTCTTT	CASSFGQLNTEAFF
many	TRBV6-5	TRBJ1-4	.	TGTGCCAGCAGGCCGCAGACGGGAAAACTGTTTTTT	CASRPQTGKLFF
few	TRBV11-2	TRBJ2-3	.	TGTGCCAGCAGCTTATACGATACGCAGTATTTT	CASSLYDTQYF
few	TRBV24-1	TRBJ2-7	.	TGTGCCACCAGTTCCGGGACACCGAGCTCCTACGAGCAGTACTTC	CATSSGTPSSYEQYF
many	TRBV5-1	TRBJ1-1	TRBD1	TGCGCCAGCAGAAGGGACAGGGGTGGAACTGAAGCTTTCTTT	CASRRDRGGTEAFF
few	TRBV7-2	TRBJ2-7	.	TGTGCCAGCAGCTTAGGTGCAGGAATGGAGTACTTC	CASSLGAGMEYF
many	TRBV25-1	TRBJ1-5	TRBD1	TGTGCCAGCAGGAGACAGGGGGCGTCGGCCAGCAATCAGCCCCAGCATTTT	CASRRQGASASNQPQHF
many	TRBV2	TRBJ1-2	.	TGTGCCAGCAGTGAACGAGACAGCGGAAGCTACACCTTC	CASSERDSGSYTF
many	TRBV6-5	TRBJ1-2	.	TGTGCCAGCAGTTACGGCGGGAATGTTAACTATGGCTACACCTTC	CASSYGGNVNYGYTF
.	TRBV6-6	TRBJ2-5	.	TGTGCCAGCAACGACGGGAGTGGAGAGACCCAGTACTTC	CASNDGSGETQYF
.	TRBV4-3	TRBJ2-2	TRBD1	TGCGCCAGCAGTCCGGACAGGGGACTCACCGGGGAGCTGTTTTTT	CASSPDRGLTGELFF
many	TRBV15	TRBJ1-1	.	TGTGCCACCAGCACTCCAAACACTGAAGCTTTCTTT	CATSTPNTEAFF
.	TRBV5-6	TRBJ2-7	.	TGTGCCAGCAGCTTATCGGGGATGCCCTACGAGCAGTACTTC	CASSLSGMPYEQYF
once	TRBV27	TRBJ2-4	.	TGTGCCAGCAGGGGACTTTCGGTAGCCAAAAACATTCAGTACTTC	CASRGLSVAKNIQYF
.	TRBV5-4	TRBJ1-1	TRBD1	TGTGTCAGCAGCCCGGACAGGCCAAGGGAGAACACTGAAGCTTTCTTT	CVSSPDRPRENTEAFF
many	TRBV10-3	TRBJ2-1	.	TGTGCCATCAGTGAGTCTGCAGACTATAATGAGCAGTTCTTC	CAISESADYNEQFF
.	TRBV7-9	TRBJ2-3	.	TGTGCCACCCCGGACGGTCCCACAGATACGCAGTATTTT	CATPDGPTDTQYF
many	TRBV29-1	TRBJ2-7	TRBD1	TGCAGCGTTGGGAGTGGGACAGGGCGCGAGCAGTACTTC	CSVGSGTGREQYF
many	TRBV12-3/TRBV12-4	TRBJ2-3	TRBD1	TGTGCCAGCAACTTCGGACAGGCGGCAGATACGCAGTATTTT	CASNFGQAADTQYF
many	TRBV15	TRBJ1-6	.	TGTGCCACCAGCAGAGAGGGGCAGTCTAGGCCCCTCCACTTT	CATSREGQSRPLHF
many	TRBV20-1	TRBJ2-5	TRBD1	TGCAGTGCTTCGAAACCGGGACAGCCACAAGAGACCCAGTACTTC	CSASKPGQPQETQYF
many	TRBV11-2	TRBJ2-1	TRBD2	TGTGCCAGCAGCCTAGCGGGAGTGGGGAATGAGCAGTTCTTC	CASSLAGVGNEQFF
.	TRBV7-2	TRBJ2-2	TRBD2	TGTGCCAGCAGCTTAGGTGTTAGCGGGGTTAACGGGGAGCTGTTTTTT	CASSLGVSGVNGELFF
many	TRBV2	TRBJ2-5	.	TGTGCCAGCAGTGTCATCCCTCTGGAGACCCAGTACTTC	CASSVIPLETQYF
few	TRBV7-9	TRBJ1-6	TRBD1	TGTGCCAGCAGCCCTAGGGGGCTGGGGGAAAATTCACCCCTCCACTTT	CASSPRGLGENSPLHF
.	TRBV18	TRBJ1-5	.	TGTGCCAGCTCAGCCGCAAAACAGGGACTCGGAGGCAATCAGCCCCAGCATTTT	CASSAAKQGLGGNQPQHF
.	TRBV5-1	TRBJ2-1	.	TGCGCCAGCAGCCTCCCAACCGACAGCCCAGTACAGTTCTTC	CASSLPTDSPVQFF
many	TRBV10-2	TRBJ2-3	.	TGCGCCAGCAGTGATGTGGGAGCTAGCACAGATACGCAGTATTTT	CASSDVGASTDTQYF
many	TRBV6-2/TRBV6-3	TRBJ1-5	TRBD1	TGTGCCAGCAGAACGGACAGGATAGATCAGCCCCAGCATTTT	CASRTDRIDQPQHF
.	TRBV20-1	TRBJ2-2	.	TGCAGTGCTAGAAACAGCGGCACCGGGGAGCTGTTTTTT	CSARNSGTGELFF
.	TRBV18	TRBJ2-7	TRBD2	TGTGCCAGCTCACCAACCCTAGCGGCTAGCTCCTACGAGCAGTACTTC	CASSPTLAASSYEQYF
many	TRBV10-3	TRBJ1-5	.	TGTGCCCCACTAAAGGCCCCACGCAATCAGCCCCAGCATTTT	CAPLKAPRNQPQHF
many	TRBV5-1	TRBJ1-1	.	TGCGCCAGCAGCTTGATACGGGATTTGAACACTGAAGCTTTCTTT	CASSLIRDLNTEAFF
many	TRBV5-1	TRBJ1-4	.	TGCGCCAGCAGCTTGTCGGGGACAACGACGGAAAAACTGTTTTTT	CASSLSGTTTEKLFF
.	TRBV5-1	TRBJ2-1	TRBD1	TGCGCCAGCAGCGAAGGACAGGGGGCGAAGTCCTACAATGAGCAGTTCTTC	CASSEGQGAKSYNEQFF
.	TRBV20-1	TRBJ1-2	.	TGCAGTGCTACTTTACCCCGGGCCTCGCTTGGCTACACCTTC	CSATLPRASLGYTF